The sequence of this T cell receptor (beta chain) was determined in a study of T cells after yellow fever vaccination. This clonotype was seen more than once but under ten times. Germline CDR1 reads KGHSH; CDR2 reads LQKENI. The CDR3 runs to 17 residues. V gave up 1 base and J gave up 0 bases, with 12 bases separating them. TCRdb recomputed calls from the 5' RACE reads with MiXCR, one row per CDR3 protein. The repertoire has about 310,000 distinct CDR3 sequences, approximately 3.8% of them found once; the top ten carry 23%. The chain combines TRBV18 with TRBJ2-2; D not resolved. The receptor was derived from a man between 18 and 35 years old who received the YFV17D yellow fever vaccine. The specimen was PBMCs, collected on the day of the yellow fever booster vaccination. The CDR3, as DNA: TGTGCCAGCTCACCACGATCGAGCCGCGCGAACACCGGGGAGCTGTTTTTT. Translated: CASSPRSSRANTGELFF.